The 28 T cell receptor beta chains presented below share a single source sample, sequenced in a study of T cell clonotyping in hematopoietic cell transplantation. Generated by immunoSEQ multiplex PCR, the TCRdb table keeps only in-frame clones and is missing some. The sample includes 25,000 to 30,000 clones, more than 65% seen only once; the top ten take about 1.7%. As for time point: recipient sample about 28 days before transplant, after cytoreduction. The sequences come from peripheral blood mononuclear cells, collected before stem cell transplant. The receptor source for this set is a man aged 35 to 55 with acute myeloid leukemia. Some clones in this sample may be carry-over from other donors' samples.

The chain couples TRBV7-2 to TRBJ1-2, with a tentative D call TRBD1 (5 bases). The CDR3 extends over 14 amino acids. Germline assignment: CDR1 SGHTA and CDR2 FQGNSA. The germline V and J ends were trimmed by 1 base and 4 bases, with 10 bases remaining between them. The CDR3, as DNA: TGTGCCAGCAGCTTAGAGGCGGGGCCCTATGGCTACACCTTC. As protein: CASSLEAGPYGYTF.

This CDR3 reads CASSRGLAGARNTGELFF. DNA of the CDR3: TGTGCCAGCAGCCGCGGACTAGCGGGTGCTCGGAACACCGGGGAGCTGTTTTTT. The chain joins TRBV7-3 to TRBJ2-2; 11 bases line up with TRBD2. There are 18 residues in the CDR3. The germline V gene has CDR1 SGHTA and CDR2 FQGTGA. Losses at the gene ends were 5 bases for V and 1 base for J; bases not matched to a gene: 9.

The rearrangement joins TRBV9 to TRBJ2-1, with D possibly matching TRBD2 (6 bases). V lost 2 bases and J lost 5, with 14 bases in between. Germline V lookup: CDR1 SGDLS, CDR2 YYNGEE. CDR3 size: 15 residues. CDR3 nucleotides: TGTGCCAGCAGCGTGTCCGGGACTTGGAACAATGAGCAGTTCTTC. Translating gives CASSVSGTWNNEQFF.

This chain connects TRBV30 to TRBJ1-2; 12 bases match TRBD1. Germline loops: CDR1 GTSNPN, CDR2 SVGIG (reference sequence). This CDR3 spans 12 amino acids. CDR3 region: CAVEGQGAGYTF. The CDR3 DNA reads as TGTGCGGTGGAGGGACAGGGGGCTGGCTACACCTTC.

The chain couples TRBV6-5 to TRBJ1-5, with 7 positions matching TRBD1. With 6 bases clipped from V and 5 bases from J, the junction kept 10 bases outside the gene matches. Germline assignment: CDR1 MNHEY and CDR2 SVGAGI. This CDR3 is 15 amino acids long. In DNA form, the CDR3 reads TGTGCCAGCAGAGTGACCGGGACAGCATATCAGCCCCAGCATTTT. Translating it yields CASRVTGTAYQPQHF.

The chain is built from TRBV30 and TRBJ2-1, with a weak D call TRBD1 (8 bases). The V and J ends lost 2 bases and 3 bases respectively, with 17 bases between them. The CDR3 is 16 amino acids. Germline V gene sequence: CDR1 GTSNPN, CDR2 SVGIG (reference sequence). The CDR3 sequence: CAWSQGGDRYYNEQFF. The CDR3 DNA follows: TGTGCCTGGAGTCAAGGGGGGGACAGGTACTACAATGAGCAGTTCTTC.

The chain carries TRBV9 and TRBJ2-2; D is unclear. Looked up from germline, CDR1 is SGDLS and CDR2 is YYNGEE. The CDR3 contains 14 residues. V shed 0 bases and J shed 2 bases, with 5 bases lying between them. The CDR3 coding sequence is TGTGCCAGCAGCGTAGGCAGAAACACCGGGGAGCTGTTTTTT. Translation: CASSVGRNTGELFF.

The chain has TRBV14 and TRBJ2-7; D may match TRBD1 or TRBD2 (5 bases each). This CDR3 region has 13 residues. CDR1 and CDR2 (germline): SGHDN, FVKESK. V was cut by 1 base and J by 2 bases, with 6 bases left in between. CDR3 in DNA: TGTGCCAGCAGCCAAGTGGGGGCCTACGAGCAGTACTTC. Translating it yields CASSQVGAYEQYF.

The chain employs TRBV13 and TRBJ2-4; D perhaps matches TRBD2 (7 bases). The CDR3 has 16 amino acids. Germline CDR1 reads PRHDT; CDR2 reads FYEKMQ (reference sequence). The V and J ends lost 4 bases and 1 base respectively, with 14 bases between them. CDR3: CASSSRGGAAKNIQYF. The CDR3, as DNA: TGTGCCAGCAGCTCCAGGGGAGGGGCTGCCAAAAACATTCAGTACTTC. The variable domain in full, with the rest retrieved from reference TRBV13 and TRBJ2-4, is AAGVIQSPRHLIKEKRETATLKCYPIPRHDTVYWYQQGPGQDPQFLISFYEKMQSDKGSIPDRFSAQQFSDYHSELNMSSLELGDSALYFCASSSRGGAAKNIQYFGAGTRLSVL.

The chain joins TRBV28 to TRBJ1-1; D not certain. The CDR3 spans 13 residues. V shed 8 bases and J shed 0 bases, with 10 bases lying between them. Germline CDR1 MDHEN, CDR2 SYDVKM. The CDR3 spells CASGSLMNTEAFF. In nucleotides, the CDR3 is TGTGCCAGCGGTAGTCTCATGAACACTGAAGCTTTCTTT.

The chain has TRBV5-6 and TRBJ2-1; 8 nucleotides match TRBD1. Germline trimming cut 2 bases from V and 6 bases from J; bases unmatched to any gene: 7. This CDR3 has 15 residues. Per germline, CDR1 SGHDT and CDR2 YYEEEE. The CDR3 protein is CASSLDRGARNEQFF. The CDR3, as DNA: TGTGCCAGCAGCTTAGACAGGGGAGCACGCAATGAGCAGTTCTTC.

This clone was detected only once. The chain is built from TRBV27 and TRBJ1-4, with D hard to call. Trimming stripped 3 bases from V and 0 bases from J, with 8 bases between. The CDR3 is 15 amino acids. From germline, CDR1 is MNHEY and CDR2 SMNVEV (reference sequence). In nucleotides, the CDR3 is TGTGCCAGCAGTTTTTCCTTCTCAACTAATGAAAAACTGTTTTTT. This gives the protein CASSFSFSTNEKLFF. The whole variable domain, filled in from reference TRBV27 and TRBJ1-4, reads EAQVTQNPRYLITVTGKKLTVTCSQNMNHEYMSWYRQDPGLGLRQIYYSMNVEVTDKGDVPEGYKVSRKEKRNFPLILESPSPNQTSLYFCASSFSFSTNEKLFFGSGTQLSVL.

This clone was seen once. In DNA form, the CDR3 reads TGTGCCAGCAGCTCCCGAGAAATCTCTGGAAACACCATATATTTT. It codes for CASSSREISGNTIYF. This chain uses TRBV5-4 with TRBJ1-3; no clear D gene. CDR1 and CDR2 (germline): SGHNT, YYREEE (reference sequence). This CDR3 contains 15 residues. V was clipped by 3 bases and J by 0 bases, with 10 bases between them.

The J gene is TRBJ2-7, the V gene TRBV30; the D is unclear. Germline CDR1 and CDR2: GTSNPN and SVGIG (reference sequence). V gave up 6 bases and J gave up 3 bases, with 9 bases separating them. CDR3 length: 11 amino acids. The DNA for the CDR3 is TGTGCCTGCCGACCTAGCTACGAGCAGTACTTC. Its translation: CACRPSYEQYF.

The chain recombines TRBV27 with TRBJ1-5, with TRBD1 as a possible D gene (5 bases). Germline lookup yields CDR1 MNHEY and CDR2 SMNVEV (reference sequence). The CDR3 sequence is 16 residues long. V lost 1 base to trimming and J lost 7 bases, with 17 bases between them. This chain's CDR3 is CASSLLSGKEGQPQHF. As DNA, the CDR3 is TGTGCCAGCAGTTTATTGTCAGGGAAGGAGGGCCAGCCCCAGCATTTT.

The V call is TRBV7-9, the J call TRBJ1-4; possibly TRBD1 for D (6 bases). The V gene's germline CDR1 is SEHNR and CDR2 FQNEAQ (reference sequence). The length of the CDR3 is 16 residues. Trimming pared 5 bases from V and 7 bases from J, leaving 20 bases between. In DNA form, the CDR3 reads TGTGCCAGCAGCCCCATTCTCGGGGGCCCAATTGAAAAACTGTTTTTT. Amino acid sequence: CASSPILGGPIEKLFF.

This clone was counted between two and nine times. The genes are TRBV19 and TRBJ2-1, with a possible D match to TRBD2 (6 bases). V lost 6 bases to trimming and J lost 8 bases, with 11 bases between them. Germline CDR1 and CDR2: LNHDA and SQIVND (reference sequence). The CDR3 has 12 residues. CDR3 amino acids: CASSGSLDEQFF. The CDR3, as DNA: TGTGCCAGTAGCGGGAGTCTCGATGAGCAGTTCTTC.

The rearrangement joins TRBV11-3 to TRBJ2-2; 8 bases are a match to TRBD2. Germline V lookup: CDR1 SGHNT, CDR2 YENEEA. V dropped 5 bases and J dropped 8; count of bases not matched to a gene: 7. CDR3 length: 14 amino acids. This CDR3 reads CASSPGGDRGELFF. For the CDR3, the DNA is TGTGCCAGCAGCCCGGGAGGGGATAGAGGGGAGCTGTTTTTT.

The CDR3 DNA is TGCGCCAGCAGCTTGGGGGACAGGGCCAACCCAACTAATGAAAAACTGTTTTTT. It yields the protein CASSLGDRANPTNEKLFF. The chain employs TRBV5-1 and TRBJ1-4, with 9 bases aligning to TRBD1. CDR1 and CDR2 (germline): SGHRS, YFSETQ. The J segment lost 0 bases and the V segment lost 0 bases, leaving 6 bases of the junction unmatched. The CDR3 runs 18 residues.

The J gene is TRBJ1-2, the V gene TRBV11-2; D not certain. V was shortened by 5 bases and J by 7 bases, with 20 bases between the two germline ends. This CDR3 has 15 amino acids. The germline gives CDR1 SGHAT, CDR2 FQNNGV. CDR3 residues: CASSPREGPPSGYTF. The CDR3 DNA reads as TGTGCCAGCAGCCCAAGGGAGGGCCCACCGTCTGGCTACACCTTC.

V gene TRBV2 combines with J gene TRBJ1-5, with 12 bases aligning to TRBD1. The CDR3 has 17 amino acids. Trimming at V came to 8 bases and at J to 5 bases, leaving 13 bases not matched to a gene. CDR1 SNHLY and CDR2 FYNNEI come from the germline V gene. CDR3 DNA sequence: TGTGCCAGCGGGCGGTCAGTTGGGACAGGGGGCGATCAGCCCCAGCATTTT. This gives the protein CASGRSVGTGGDQPQHF.

The CDR3, as DNA: TGTGCCTGCGACAGGAGGGCATACAATGAGCAGTTCTTC. It yields the protein CACDRRAYNEQFF. V usage is TRBV30 and J usage is TRBJ2-1, with D possibly being TRBD1 or TRBD2 (6 bases each). Germline CDR1 GTSNPN, CDR2 SVGIG (reference sequence). Between the trimmed V and J ends, which lost 6 bases and 4 bases, there was a span of 13 bases. This CDR3 spans 13 amino acids.

The chain joins TRBV6-5 to TRBJ1-2; D call uncertain. The germline V and J ends were trimmed by 6 bases and 4 bases, with 15 bases remaining between them. Looked up from germline, CDR1 is MNHEY and CDR2 is SVGAGI. CDR3 size: 14 residues. CDR3 loop: CASSLTTEIYGYTF. The CDR3 region has the DNA TGTGCCAGCAGCCTTACAACAGAAATCTATGGCTACACCTTC.

V is TRBV4-1 and J is TRBJ1-5, with D possibly TRBD1 on 6 matching bases. The germline gives CDR1 MGHRA, CDR2 YSYEKL. V dropped 0 bases and J dropped 3 bases, with 12 bases sitting between them. The CDR3 runs 16 residues. CDR3 nucleotide sequence: TGCGCCAGCAGCCAAGATGCGGGGGCGATCAATCAGCCCCAGCATTTT. Its protein is CASSQDAGAINQPQHF.

The chain combines TRBV28 with TRBJ2-3; D not resolved. CDR1 and CDR2 from the germline V gene are MDHEN and SYDVKM. The CDR3 is 15 amino acids. The ends were cut back, 5 bases at V and 1 base at J, with 13 bases in the middle. CDR3 in DNA: TGTGCCAGCAGTCCACCCGCGTCGGGCACAGATACGCAGTATTTT. Its translation is CASSPPASGTDTQYF.

The chain couples TRBV7-8 to TRBJ2-1; 8 nucleotides line up with TRBD2. The V and J ends lost 5 bases and 4 bases, in that order; junction bases with no gene match: 13. This CDR3 spans 17 amino acids. The germline gives CDR1 SGHVS, CDR2 FQNEAQ. In DNA, the CDR3 is TGTGCCAGCAGCCGCCCCCGGCCTAGCGGGTTATACAATGAGCAGTTCTTC. Translation gives CASSRPRPSGLYNEQFF.

This chain joins TRBV27 and TRBJ2-7; TRBD1 matches 10 bases. This CDR3 has 17 residues. The junction had 10 bases not matched to a gene; V was cut back by 2 bases and J by 3 bases. Germline CDR1 reads MNHEY; CDR2 reads SMNVEV (reference sequence). Here the CDR3 DNA reads TGTGCCAGCAGTTTAACCACTCGGACAGGGGGTCACTACGAGCAGTACTTC. This codes for CASSLTTRTGGHYEQYF.

This chain uses TRBV6-5 with TRBJ2-7; TRBD2 matches 9 bases. The CDR3 extends over 12 amino acids. V shed 5 bases, J shed 6 bases, and the junction held 2 bases outside the gene matches. Germline assignment: CDR1 MNHEY and CDR2 SVGAGI. CDR3 DNA sequence: TGTGCCAGCAGTGCGGGGGGGCGCGAGCAGTACTTC. This codes for CASSAGGREQYF.